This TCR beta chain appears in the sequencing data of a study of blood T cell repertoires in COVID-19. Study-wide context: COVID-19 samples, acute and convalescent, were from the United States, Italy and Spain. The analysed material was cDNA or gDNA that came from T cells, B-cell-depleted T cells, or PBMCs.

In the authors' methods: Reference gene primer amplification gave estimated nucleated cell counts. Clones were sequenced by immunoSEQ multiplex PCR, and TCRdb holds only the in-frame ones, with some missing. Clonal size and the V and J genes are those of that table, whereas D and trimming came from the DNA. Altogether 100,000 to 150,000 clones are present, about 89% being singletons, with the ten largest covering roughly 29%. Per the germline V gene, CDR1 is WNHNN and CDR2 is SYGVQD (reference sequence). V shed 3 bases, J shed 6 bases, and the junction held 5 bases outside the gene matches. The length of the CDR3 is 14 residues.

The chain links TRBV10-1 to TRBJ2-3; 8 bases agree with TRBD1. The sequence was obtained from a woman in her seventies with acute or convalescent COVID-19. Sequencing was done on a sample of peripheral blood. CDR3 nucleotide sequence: TGCGCCAGCAGTGATGAGACAGGGGCGGATACGCAGTATTTT. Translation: CASSDETGADTQYF.